What follows are 7 T cell receptor beta chains derived from one specimen sequenced in a study of regulatory T cells in long-lasting Graves disease. As for time point: persistent/refractory GD, antithyroid drugs over 5 years with positive TRAb. The TCR library was made from RNA extracted from PBMCs. Arm-PCR with iRepertoire HTBI primers amplified the CDR3 regions for these TCR beta libraries. TCRdb re-derived calls from the multiplex PCR reads in MiXCR, one entry per CDR3 protein. The data contain 600,000 to 800,000 distinct CDR3 sequences, roughly 30% of them singletons. The material was peripheral blood mononuclear cells (PBMCs), obtained when the disease was refractory, from a patient treated with antithyroid drugs. The origin of the receptors is a female donor with Graves disease.

The chain recombines TRBV12-3 or TRBV12-4 with TRBJ2-7; D gene ambiguous. The CDR3 length is 15 residues. V lost 1 base to trimming and J lost 4 bases, with 14 bases between them. This CDR3 is CASSLGFPLQYEQYF. In nucleotides, the CDR3 is TGTGCCAGCAGTTTAGGGTTTCCACTCCAATACGAGCAGTACTTC.

This clonotype came up a few times. A junction end diverges from the germline sequence, so it may reflect a read error. The V gene is TRBV2, the J gene TRBJ2-5; TRBD1 or TRBD2 may be the D gene (8 bases each). The CDR3 length is 14 residues. Germline values: CDR1 SNHLY, CDR2 FYNNEI. The CDR3 sequence is CASSDQGAHPGGFF. CDR3 bases: TGTGCCAGCAGTGATCAGGGGGCGCACCCGGGAGGGTTCTTC.

This clonotype has only a few counts. The chain recombines TRBV3-1 with TRBJ2-5; 13 bases are shared with TRBD2. This CDR3 is built from 16 residues. In germline, CDR1 is LGHDT, CDR2 YNNKEL (reference sequence). V lost 3 bases, J lost 5 bases, and 6 bases stayed unmatched. The CDR3 region has the DNA TGTGCCAGCAGCCAGATTGGACTAGCGGGAGTGGAGACCCAGTACTTC. Translating it yields CASSQIGLAGVETQYF.

The chain recombines TRBV19 with TRBJ1-1, with 7 nucleotides matching TRBD1. Unmatched junction bases numbered 11, after V lost 9 bases and J lost 1 base. The germline gives CDR1 LNHDA, CDR2 SQIVND (reference sequence). The CDR3 extends over 15 amino acids. The CDR3 protein is CASSTRRTGNTEAFF. CDR3 coding DNA: TGTGCCAGCTCTACAAGGAGGACAGGGAACACTGAAGCTTTCTTT.

At least ten counts were recorded for this clonotype. This chain joins TRBV5-1 and TRBJ1-1; D remains ambiguous. The length of the CDR3 is 14 residues. The V gene lost 0 bases and the J gene lost 0 bases, with 6 bases spanning the gap. The V gene's germline CDR1 is SGHRS and CDR2 YFSETQ. This chain's CDR3 is CASSLDTLNTEAFF. The CDR3 DNA reads TGCGCCAGCAGCTTGGACACCTTGAACACTGAAGCTTTCTTT.

This clonotype was observed at least ten times. The chain joins TRBV19 to TRBJ1-5, with 7 bases aligning to TRBD1. Trimming took 3 bases from V and 9 from J; bases not matched to a gene: 5. This CDR3 is built from 13 residues. Germline loops: CDR1 LNHDA, CDR2 SQIVND (reference sequence). This CDR3 is CASSIYRGRPQHF. CDR3 coding DNA: TGTGCCAGTAGTATCTACAGGGGACGGCCCCAGCATTTT.

This chain links TRBV13 with TRBJ2-1; D might be TRBD2 (6 bases). Trimming pared 6 bases from V and 2 bases from J, leaving 14 bases between. The CDR3 covers 15 residues. The germline V gene encodes CDR1 PRHDT and CDR2 FYEKMQ (reference sequence). The CDR3 reads CASRDTSLPYNEQFF. CDR3 bases: TGTGCCAGCAGAGACACTAGCCTCCCCTACAATGAGCAGTTCTTC.